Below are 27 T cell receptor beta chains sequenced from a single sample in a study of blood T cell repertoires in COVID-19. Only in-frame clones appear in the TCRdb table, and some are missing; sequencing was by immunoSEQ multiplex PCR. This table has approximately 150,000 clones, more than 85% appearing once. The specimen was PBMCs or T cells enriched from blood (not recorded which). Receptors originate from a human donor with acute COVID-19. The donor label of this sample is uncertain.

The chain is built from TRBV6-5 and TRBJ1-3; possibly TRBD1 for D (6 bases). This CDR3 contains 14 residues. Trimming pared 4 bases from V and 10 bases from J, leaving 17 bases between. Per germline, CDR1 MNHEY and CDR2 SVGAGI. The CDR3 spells CASSSKQGRKTIYF. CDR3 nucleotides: TGTGCCAGCAGTTCCAAACAGGGACGGAAGACCATATATTTT.

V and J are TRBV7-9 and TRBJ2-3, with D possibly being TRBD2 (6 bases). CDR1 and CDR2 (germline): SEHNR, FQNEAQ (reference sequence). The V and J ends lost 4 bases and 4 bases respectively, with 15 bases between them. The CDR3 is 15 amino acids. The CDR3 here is CASSSSGRIPDTQYF. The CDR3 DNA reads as TGTGCCAGCAGCTCAAGCGGGCGCATCCCAGATACGCAGTATTTT.

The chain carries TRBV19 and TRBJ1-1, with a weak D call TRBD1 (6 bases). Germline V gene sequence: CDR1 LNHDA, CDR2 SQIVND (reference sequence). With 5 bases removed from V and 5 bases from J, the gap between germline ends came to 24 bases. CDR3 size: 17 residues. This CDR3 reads CASSPRQELGWITEAFF. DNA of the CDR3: TGTGCCAGTAGTCCACGACAGGAATTGGGTTGGATTACTGAAGCTTTCTTT. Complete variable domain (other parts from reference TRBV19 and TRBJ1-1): DGGITQSPKYLFRKEGQNVTLSCEQNLNHDAMYWYRQDPGQGLRLIYYSQIVNDFQKGDIAEGYSVSREKKESFPLTVTSAQKNPTAFYLCASSPRQELGWITEAFFGQGTRLTVV.

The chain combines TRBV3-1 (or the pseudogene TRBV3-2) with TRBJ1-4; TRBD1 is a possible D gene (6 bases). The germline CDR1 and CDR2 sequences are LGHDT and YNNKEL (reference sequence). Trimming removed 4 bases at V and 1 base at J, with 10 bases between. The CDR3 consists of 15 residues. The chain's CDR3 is CASSPAQGTNEKLFF. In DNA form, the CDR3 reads TGTGCCAGCAGCCCAGCACAGGGAACTAATGAAAAACTGTTTTTT.

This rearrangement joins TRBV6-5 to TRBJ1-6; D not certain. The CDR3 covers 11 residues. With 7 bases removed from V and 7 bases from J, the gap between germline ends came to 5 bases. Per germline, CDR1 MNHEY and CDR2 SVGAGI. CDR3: CASTVNSPLHF. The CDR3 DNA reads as TGTGCCAGCACCGTAAATTCACCCCTCCACTTT.

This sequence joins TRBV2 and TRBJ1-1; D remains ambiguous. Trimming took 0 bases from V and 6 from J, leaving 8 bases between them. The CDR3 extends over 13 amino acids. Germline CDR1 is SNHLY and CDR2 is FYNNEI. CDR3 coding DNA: TGTGCCAGCAGTGAAGCTTTTCAGGCTGAAGCTTTCTTT. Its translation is CASSEAFQAEAFF.

The CDR3 DNA is TGTGCCAGCAGCTTACCTCGGAGATCCTACGAGCAGTACTTC. This gives the protein CASSLPRRSYEQYF. The J gene is TRBJ2-7, the V gene TRBV7-2; D not resolved. Per germline, CDR1 SGHTA and CDR2 FQGNSA. Trimming left V 2 bases short and J 1 base short, with 9 bases between. The CDR3 spans 14 residues.

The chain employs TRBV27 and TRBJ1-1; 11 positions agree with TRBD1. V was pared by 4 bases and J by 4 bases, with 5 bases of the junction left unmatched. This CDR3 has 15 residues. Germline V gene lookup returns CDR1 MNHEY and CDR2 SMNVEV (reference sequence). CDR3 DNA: TGTGCCAGCAGTTCGCCGGGACAGGGGGTCACTGAAGCTTTCTTT. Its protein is CASSSPGQGVTEAFF.

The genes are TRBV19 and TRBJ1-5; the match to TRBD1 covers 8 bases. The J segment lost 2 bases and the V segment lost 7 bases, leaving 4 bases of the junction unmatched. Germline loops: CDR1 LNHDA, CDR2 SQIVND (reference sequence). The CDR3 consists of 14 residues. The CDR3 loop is CASTSTGGNQPQHF. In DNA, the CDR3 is TGTGCCAGTACTTCGACAGGGGGCAATCAGCCCCAGCATTTT.

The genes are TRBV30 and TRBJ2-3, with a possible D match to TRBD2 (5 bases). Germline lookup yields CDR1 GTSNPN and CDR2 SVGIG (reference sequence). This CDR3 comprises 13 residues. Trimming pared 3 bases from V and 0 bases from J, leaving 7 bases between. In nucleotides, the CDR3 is TGTGCCTGGAGCGGACTGAGCACAGATACGCAGTATTTT. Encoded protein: CAWSGLSTDTQYF.

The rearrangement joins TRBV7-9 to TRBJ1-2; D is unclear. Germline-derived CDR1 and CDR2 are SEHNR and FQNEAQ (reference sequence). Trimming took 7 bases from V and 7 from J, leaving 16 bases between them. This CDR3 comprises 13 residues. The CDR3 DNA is TGTGCCAGCACCCCCCCCGGGGTGAGTGGCTACACCTTC. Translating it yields CASTPPGVSGYTF. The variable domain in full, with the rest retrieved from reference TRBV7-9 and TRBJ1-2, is DTGVSQNPRHKITKRGQNVTFRCDPISEHNRLYWYRQTLGQGPEFLTYFQNEAQLEKSRLLSDRFSAERPKGSFSTLEIQRTEQGDSAMYLCASTPPGVSGYTFGSGTRLTVV.

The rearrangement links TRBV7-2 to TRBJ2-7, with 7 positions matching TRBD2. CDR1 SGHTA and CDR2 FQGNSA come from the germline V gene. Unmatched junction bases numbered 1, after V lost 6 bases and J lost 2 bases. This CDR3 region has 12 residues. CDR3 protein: CASRGGTYEQYF. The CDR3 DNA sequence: TGTGCCAGCAGGGGGGGGACCTACGAGCAGTACTTC.

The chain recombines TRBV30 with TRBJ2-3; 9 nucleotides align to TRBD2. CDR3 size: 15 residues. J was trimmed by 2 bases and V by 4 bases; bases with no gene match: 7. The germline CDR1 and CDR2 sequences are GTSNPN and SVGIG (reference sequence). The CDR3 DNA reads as TGTGCCTGGAAGGCGGGGGGGCGTGACACAGATACGCAGTATTTT. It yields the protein CAWKAGGRDTDTQYF.

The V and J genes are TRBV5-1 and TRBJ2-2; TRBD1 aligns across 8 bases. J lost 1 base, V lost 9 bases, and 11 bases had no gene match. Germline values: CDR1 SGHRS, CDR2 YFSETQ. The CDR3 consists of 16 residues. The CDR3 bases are TGCGCCACCAAACCCACCGGACAGGGGAACACCGGGGAGCTGTTTTTT. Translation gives CATKPTGQGNTGELFF.

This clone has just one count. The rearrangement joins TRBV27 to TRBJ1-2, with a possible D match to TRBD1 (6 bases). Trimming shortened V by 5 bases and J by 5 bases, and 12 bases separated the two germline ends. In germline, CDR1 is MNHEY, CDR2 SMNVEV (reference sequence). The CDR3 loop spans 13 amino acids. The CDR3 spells CASSLQTGYGYTF. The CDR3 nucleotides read TGTGCCAGCAGTCTCCAGACAGGTTATGGCTACACCTTC.

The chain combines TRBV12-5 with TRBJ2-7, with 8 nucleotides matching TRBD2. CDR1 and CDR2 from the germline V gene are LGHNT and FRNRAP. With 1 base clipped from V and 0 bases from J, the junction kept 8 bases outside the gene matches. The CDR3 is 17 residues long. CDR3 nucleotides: TGTGCTAGTGGTTTGGAGCCGGGGACTAGTAGCTCCTACGAGCAGTACTTC. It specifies CASGLEPGTSSSYEQYF.

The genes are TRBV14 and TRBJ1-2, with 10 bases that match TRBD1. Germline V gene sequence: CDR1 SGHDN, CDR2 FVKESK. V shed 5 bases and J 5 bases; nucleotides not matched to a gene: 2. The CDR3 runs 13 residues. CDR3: CASSTDRGYGYTF. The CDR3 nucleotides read TGTGCCAGCAGCACGGACAGGGGGTATGGCTACACCTTC.

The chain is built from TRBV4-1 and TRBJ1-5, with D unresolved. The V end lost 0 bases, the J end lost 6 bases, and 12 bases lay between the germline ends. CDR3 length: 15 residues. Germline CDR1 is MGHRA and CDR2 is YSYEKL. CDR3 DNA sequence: TGCGCCAGCAGCCAAGAAGGTGACATCTCTCAGCCCCAGCATTTT. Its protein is CASSQEGDISQPQHF.

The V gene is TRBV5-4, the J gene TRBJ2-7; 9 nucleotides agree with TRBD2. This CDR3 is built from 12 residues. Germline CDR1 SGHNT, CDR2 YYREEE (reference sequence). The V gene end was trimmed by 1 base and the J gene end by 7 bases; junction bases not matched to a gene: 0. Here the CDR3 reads CASSLSGGEQYF. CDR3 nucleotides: TGTGCCAGCAGCTTGAGCGGGGGGGAGCAGTACTTC.

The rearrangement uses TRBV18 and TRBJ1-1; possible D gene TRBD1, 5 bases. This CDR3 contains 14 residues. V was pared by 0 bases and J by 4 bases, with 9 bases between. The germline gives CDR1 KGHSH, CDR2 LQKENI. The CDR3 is CASSPPGQATEAFF. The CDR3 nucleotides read TGTGCCAGCTCACCACCGGGGCAGGCCACTGAAGCTTTCTTT.

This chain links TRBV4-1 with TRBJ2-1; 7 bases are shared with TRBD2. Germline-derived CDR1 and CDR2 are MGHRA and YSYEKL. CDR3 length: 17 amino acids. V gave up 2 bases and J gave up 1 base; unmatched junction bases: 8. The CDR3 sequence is CASSQPTGGGSYNEQFF. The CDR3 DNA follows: TGCGCCAGCAGCCAACCTACCGGCGGGGGATCCTACAATGAGCAGTTCTTC.

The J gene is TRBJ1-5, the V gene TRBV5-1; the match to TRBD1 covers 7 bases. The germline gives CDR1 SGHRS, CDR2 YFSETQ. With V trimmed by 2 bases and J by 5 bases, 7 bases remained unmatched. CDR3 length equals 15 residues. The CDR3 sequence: CASSLEGQVHQPQHF. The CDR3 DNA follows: TGCGCCAGCAGCTTAGAAGGACAGGTCCATCAGCCCCAGCATTTT.

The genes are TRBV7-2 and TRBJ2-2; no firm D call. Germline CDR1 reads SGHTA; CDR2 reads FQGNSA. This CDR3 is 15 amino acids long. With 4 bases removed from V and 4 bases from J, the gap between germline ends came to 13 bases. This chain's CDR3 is CASSSRLVSTGELFF. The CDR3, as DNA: TGTGCCAGCAGCTCCCGTTTGGTGAGCACCGGGGAGCTGTTTTTT.

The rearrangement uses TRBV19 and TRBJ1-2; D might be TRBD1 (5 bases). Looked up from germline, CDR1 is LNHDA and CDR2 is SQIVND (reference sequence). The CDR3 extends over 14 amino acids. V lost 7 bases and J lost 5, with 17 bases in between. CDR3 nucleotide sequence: TGTGCCAGTACCCGGGACTCGGTGGGGTATGGCTACACCTTC. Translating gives CASTRDSVGYGYTF.

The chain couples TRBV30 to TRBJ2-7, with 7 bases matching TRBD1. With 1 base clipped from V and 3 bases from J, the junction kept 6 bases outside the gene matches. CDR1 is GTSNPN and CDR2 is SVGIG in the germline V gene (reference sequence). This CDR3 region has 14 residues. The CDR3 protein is CAWSGGTARYEQYF. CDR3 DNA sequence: TGTGCCTGGAGTGGGGGGACAGCTCGCTACGAGCAGTACTTC. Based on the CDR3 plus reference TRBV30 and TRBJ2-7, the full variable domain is SQTIHQWPATLVQPVGSPLSLECTVEGTSNPNLYWYRQAAGRGLQLLFYSVGIGQISSEVPQNLSASRPQDRQFILSSKKLLLSDSGFYLCAWSGGTARYEQYFGPGTRLTVT.

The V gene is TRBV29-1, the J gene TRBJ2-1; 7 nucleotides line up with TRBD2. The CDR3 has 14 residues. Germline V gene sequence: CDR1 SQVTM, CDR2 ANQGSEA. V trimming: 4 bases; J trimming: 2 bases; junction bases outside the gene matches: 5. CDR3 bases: TGCAGCGTTGCTCGGACTAGGGCCTACAATGAGCAGTTCTTC. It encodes CSVARTRAYNEQFF.

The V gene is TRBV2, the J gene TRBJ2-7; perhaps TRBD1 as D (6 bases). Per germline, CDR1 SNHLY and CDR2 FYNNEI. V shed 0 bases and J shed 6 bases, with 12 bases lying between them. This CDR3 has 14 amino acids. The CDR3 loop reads CASSEAPGVGEQYF. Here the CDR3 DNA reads TGTGCCAGCAGTGAAGCGCCAGGGGTGGGCGAGCAGTACTTC.